This TCR beta chain emerged from a study of Graves' ophthalmopathy and Graves' hyperthyroidism. General observations from the study: Discrimination between ophthalmopathy and stable hyperthyroidism by a 13-signature model showed 87.88% sensitivity and roughly 80% specificity. As the model predicted ophthalmopathy progression, it achieved a sensitivity of 55% to 71% and a specificity of about 72%.

Enrollment excluded any patients with other autoimmune diseases, uncontrolled infections, pregnancy or lactation. CDR3 regions of TCR beta were amplified from RNA transcripts. The first round was an RT-PCR with HTBI primers, and the second round was a multiplex PCR. Each CDR3 protein gets one entry after TCRdb re-called the multiplex PCR reads with MiXCR. The table records 450,000 or so distinct CDR3 sequences, approximately 14% of them present only once. This clonotype was found many times. The antigen is unknown. V lost 4 bases and J lost 4; bases outside the gene matches: 5. Per germline, CDR1 MNHEY and CDR2 SMNVEV (reference sequence). CDR3 size: 14 residues.

The chain is built from TRBV27 and TRBJ1-1, with 8 nucleotides matching TRBD1. The origin of this receptor is a woman aged 25 to 45 with Graves' ophthalmopathy. The sequencing sample was made of blood. For the CDR3, the DNA is TGTGCCAGCAGTTCCGGACAGGGCACCACTGAAGCTTTCTTT. Protein sequence: CASSSGQGTTEAFF.